The 7 T cell receptor beta chains below come from one sample, sequenced in a study of breast tumors, draining lymph nodes, adjacent tissues. The lymph nodes were axillary draining lymph nodes from breast cancer patients. In TCRdb, the multiplex PCR reads were re-called with MiXCR into one record per CDR3 protein. In the table there are 190,000 or so distinct CDR3 sequences, approximately 33% of which are singletons. The specimen was axillary lymph node tissue. The receptors originated from a female donor with breast cancer. Some clones in this sample may be carry-over from other donors' samples.

This clonotype occurred many times. The gene calls are TRBV12-3 or TRBV12-4 and TRBJ1-4, with D uncertain. The CDR3 is made up of 13 amino acids. V dropped 6 bases and J dropped 10 bases, with 15 bases sitting between them. DNA for the CDR3: TGTGCCAGCAGGGGGTCGGGAGCTGTAAAACTGTTTTTT. It translates to CASRGSGAVKLFF.

This clonotype has a count of ten or more. This chain joins TRBV5-8 and TRBJ2-7, with D possibly matching TRBD1 (6 bases). CDR1 is SGHTS and CDR2 is YDEGEE in the germline V gene. The V gene lost 1 base and the J gene lost 1 base, with 12 bases spanning the gap. The CDR3 spans 15 residues. The CDR3 spells CASSLRDTPSYEQYF. The CDR3 nucleotides are TGTGCCAGCAGCTTGCGGGACACCCCATCCTACGAGCAGTACTTC.

With regard to this clonotype: Given a much more abundant clone one base away, this may be a read error. V is TRBV5-5 and J is TRBJ2-3; 9 bases agree with TRBD2. Germline CDR1 is SGHKS and CDR2 is YYEKEE (reference sequence). This CDR3 is 15 amino acids long. After removal of 5 bases from V and 4 bases from J, the junction contained 8 bases not matched to a gene. As DNA, the CDR3 is TGTGCCAGCAGACCCCTTGGCGGGGGGGCAGATACGCAGTATTTT. Protein sequence: CASRPLGGGADTQYF.

This clonotype was detected a few times. The chain carries TRBV9 and TRBJ2-1; 16 bases are a match to TRBD2. There are 16 residues in the CDR3. J gave up 12 bases and V 4 bases, and 10 bases lay outside the gene matches. The germline V gene has CDR1 SGDLS and CDR2 YYNGEE. CDR3 loop: CASSFGTSGGARGQFF. CDR3 bases: TGTGCCAGCAGCTTCGGGACTAGCGGGGGGGCTAGAGGGCAGTTCTTC.

The gene calls are TRBV2 and TRBJ1-3; 10 nucleotides line up with TRBD1. V dropped 3 bases and J dropped 3; count of bases not matched to a gene: 29. This CDR3 is 24 amino acids long. Germline values: CDR1 SNHLY, CDR2 FYNNEI. The CDR3 DNA follows: TGTGCCAGCAGTGACTACGGCCCGGGCGCGGGAGGCGGGGACAGGGGCCTAGGTGGAAACACCATATATTTT. It specifies CASSDYGPGAGGGDRGLGGNTIYF.

On this clonotype: Being one base from a much bigger clone, this may be a read error. The chain couples TRBV3-2 to TRBJ1-2. TRBV3-2 is marked as a pseudogene. The CDR3 has 15 amino acids. The CDR3 here is CASSRDYGTNGGYTF. CDR3 nucleotides: TGTGCCAGCAGCCGAGATTATGGGACTAATGGTGGCTACACCTTC.

This clonotype occurred many times. The chain is built from TRBV6-5 and TRBJ1-2; 11 bases are a match to TRBD1. With V trimmed by 3 bases and J by 7 bases, 4 bases remained unmatched. This CDR3 has 14 amino acids. From germline, CDR1 is MNHEY and CDR2 SVGAGI. The CDR3 region is CASSYGTGGSGYTF. The CDR3 DNA reads as TGTGCCAGCAGTTATGGGACAGGGGGAAGTGGCTACACCTTC.